This T cell receptor (beta chain) was profiled in a study of identical twins. General study findings and limits: Researchers caution that invariant MAIT and iNKT cells could partly confound zero-insertion analyses. A lower insertion count was a feature of abundant cord blood beta clonotypes, with no such feature in memory repertoires.

TCRdb analysed the 5' RACE reads with MiXCR anew, one entry per CDR3 protein. The table records over 250,000 distinct CDR3 sequences, roughly 10% of them present only once. For this clonotype: Its matching antigen is unknown.

Germline values: CDR1 MGHDK, CDR2 SYGVNS. The CDR3 length is 14 residues. Trimming removed 2 bases from V and 5 bases from J; junction bases left unmatched: 2. The sample was also reused in another study, on yellow fever vaccine responses in identical twins.

Material for sequencing was CD8+ T cells sorted from blood. The source is a woman under 30 in good health. V gene TRBV25-1 combines with J gene TRBJ1-2; 10 nucleotides agree with TRBD1. The CDR3 reads CASSEDRGLYGYTF. The CDR3 nucleotides are TGTGCCAGCAGTGAAGACAGGGGGCTTTATGGCTACACCTTC.